This TCR beta chain was sequenced for a study of CD8 T cells in ankylosing spondylitis. Study outcomes and limitations: It appeared that ankylosing spondylitis blood was characterized by a TCR beta motif of eight highly homologous variants.

This CDR3 spans 18 amino acids. Trimming cost V 4 bases and J 4 bases; bases outside gene matches: 16. Each CDR3 protein gets one entry after TCRdb re-called the 5' RACE reads with MiXCR. The table includes approximately 400,000 distinct CDR3 sequences, approximately 17% detected once. This clonotype was detected a few times. The antigen remains undetermined. This TCR came from a male donor with ankylosing spondylitis. The specimen sequenced was blood, either unsorted or a sorted T cell fraction (not recorded which). The chain recombines TRBV12-3 or TRBV12-4 with TRBJ2-5; 9 bases are a match to TRBD2. CDR3 residues: CASSSARGRGGRAETQYF. DNA for the CDR3: TGTGCCAGCAGTTCTGCCCGGGGGCGGGGGGGAAGGGCAGAGACCCAGTACTTC.